This TCR beta chain was captured in a study of T cell responses to AZD1222 COVID-19 vaccine. Study-level results: Targeting of unmutated variant regions was reportedly seen in nearly half of spike-specific TCRs.

For this clone: Its antigen remains unknown.

Sequenced by immunoSEQ multiplex PCR; TCRdb stores in-frame clones only, minus some. This repertoire shows around 100,000 clones, about nine tenths found once; its top ten account for around 4.8%. The receptor was isolated from an adult in good health. The specimen was peripheral blood, collected on day 0 of AZD1222 vaccination.

The CDR3 DNA reads TGTGCCAGCAGCGTAGACGGCACAGATACGCAGTATTTT. Its translation is CASSVDGTDTQYF. The rearrangement joins TRBV9 to TRBJ2-3; no definite D call. The CDR3 consists of 13 residues. The V and J ends lost 0 bases and 1 base respectively, with 3 bases between them. CDR1 is SGDLS, CDR2 YYNGEE, per germline.